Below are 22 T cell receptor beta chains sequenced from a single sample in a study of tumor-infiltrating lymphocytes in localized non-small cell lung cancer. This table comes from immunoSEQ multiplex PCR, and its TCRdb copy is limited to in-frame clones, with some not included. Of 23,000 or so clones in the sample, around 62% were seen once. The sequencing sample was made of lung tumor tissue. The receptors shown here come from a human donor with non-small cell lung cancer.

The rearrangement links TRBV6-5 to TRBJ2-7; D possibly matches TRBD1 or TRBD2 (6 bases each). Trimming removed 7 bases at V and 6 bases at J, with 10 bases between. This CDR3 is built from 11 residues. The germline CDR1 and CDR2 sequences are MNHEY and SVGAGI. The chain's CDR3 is CASTEGGEQYF. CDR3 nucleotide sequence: TGTGCCAGCACCGAGGGGGGCGAGCAGTACTTC.

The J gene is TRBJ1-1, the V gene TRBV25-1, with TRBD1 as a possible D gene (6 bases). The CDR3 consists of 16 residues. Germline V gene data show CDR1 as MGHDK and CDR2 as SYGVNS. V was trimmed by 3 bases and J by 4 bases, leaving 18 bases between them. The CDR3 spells CASSDNSQGRATEAFF. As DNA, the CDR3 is TGTGCCAGCAGTGATAATTCGCAGGGGCGGGCCACTGAAGCTTTCTTT.

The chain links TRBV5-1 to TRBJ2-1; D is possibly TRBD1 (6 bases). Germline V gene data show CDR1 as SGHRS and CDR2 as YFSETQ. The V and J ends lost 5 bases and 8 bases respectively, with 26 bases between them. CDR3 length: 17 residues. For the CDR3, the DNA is TGCGCCAGCAGGAAAGGGCAGGGGCTTTCTTTCGGGGATGAGCAGTTCTTC. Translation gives CASRKGQGLSFGDEQFF.

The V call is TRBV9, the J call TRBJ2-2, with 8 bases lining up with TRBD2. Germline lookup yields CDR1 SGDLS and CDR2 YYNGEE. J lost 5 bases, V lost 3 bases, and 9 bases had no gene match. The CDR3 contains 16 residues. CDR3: CASSAGGGVETGELFF. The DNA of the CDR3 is TGTGCCAGCAGCGCGGGGGGGGGAGTAGAGACCGGGGAGCTGTTTTTT.

The CDR3 reads CASKTSGKTVEQFF. CDR3 DNA: TGTGCCAGCAAAACTAGCGGGAAGACGGTTGAGCAGTTCTTC. This chain joins TRBV6-5 and TRBJ2-1, with 10 nucleotides matching TRBD2. CDR1 and CDR2 (germline): MNHEY, SVGAGI. This CDR3 region has 14 residues. Trimming took 7 bases from V and 9 from J; bases not matched to a gene: 9.

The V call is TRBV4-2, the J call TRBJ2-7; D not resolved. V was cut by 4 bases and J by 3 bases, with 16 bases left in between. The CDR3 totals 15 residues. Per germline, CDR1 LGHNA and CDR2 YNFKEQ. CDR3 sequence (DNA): TGTGCCAGCAGCCCCGCCTATGGCCTTGGCTACGAGCAGTACTTC. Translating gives CASSPAYGLGYEQYF.

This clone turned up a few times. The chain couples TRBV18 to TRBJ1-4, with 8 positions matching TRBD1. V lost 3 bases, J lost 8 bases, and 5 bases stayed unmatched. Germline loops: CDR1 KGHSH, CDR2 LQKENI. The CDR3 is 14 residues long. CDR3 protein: CASSPGQGGEKLFF. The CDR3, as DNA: TGTGCCAGCTCACCTGGACAGGGTGGAGAAAAACTGTTTTTT.

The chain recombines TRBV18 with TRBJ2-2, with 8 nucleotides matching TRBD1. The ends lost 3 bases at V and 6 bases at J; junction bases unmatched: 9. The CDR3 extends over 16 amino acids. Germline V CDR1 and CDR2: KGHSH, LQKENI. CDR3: CASSPSGTGAPGELFF. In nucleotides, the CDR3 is TGTGCCAGCTCACCGTCAGGGACAGGAGCGCCCGGGGAGCTGTTTTTT.

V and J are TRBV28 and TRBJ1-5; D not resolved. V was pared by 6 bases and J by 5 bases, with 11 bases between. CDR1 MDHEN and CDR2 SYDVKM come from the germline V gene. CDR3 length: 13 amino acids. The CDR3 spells CASSAWSDQPQHF. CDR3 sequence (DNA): TGTGCCAGCAGCGCATGGAGCGATCAGCCCCAGCATTTT.

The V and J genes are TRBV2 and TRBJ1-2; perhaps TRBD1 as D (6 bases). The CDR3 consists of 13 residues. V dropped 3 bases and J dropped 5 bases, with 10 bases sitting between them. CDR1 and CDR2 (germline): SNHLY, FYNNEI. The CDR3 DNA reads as TGTGCCAGCAGTGACTCAGGGGTGTATGGCTACACCTTC. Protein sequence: CASSDSGVYGYTF.

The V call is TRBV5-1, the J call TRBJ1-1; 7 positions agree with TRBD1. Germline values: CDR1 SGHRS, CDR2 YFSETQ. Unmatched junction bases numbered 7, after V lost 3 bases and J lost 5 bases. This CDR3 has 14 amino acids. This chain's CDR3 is CASSSGQQGTEAFF. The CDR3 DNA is TGCGCCAGCAGCTCGGGACAACAGGGGACTGAAGCTTTCTTT.

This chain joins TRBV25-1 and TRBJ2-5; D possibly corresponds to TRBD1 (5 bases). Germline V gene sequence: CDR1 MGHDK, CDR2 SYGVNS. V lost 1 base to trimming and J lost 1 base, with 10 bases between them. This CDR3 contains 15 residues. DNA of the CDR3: TGTGCCAGCAGTGAATTACGACAGTTCCAAGAGACCCAGTACTTC. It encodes CASSELRQFQETQYF.

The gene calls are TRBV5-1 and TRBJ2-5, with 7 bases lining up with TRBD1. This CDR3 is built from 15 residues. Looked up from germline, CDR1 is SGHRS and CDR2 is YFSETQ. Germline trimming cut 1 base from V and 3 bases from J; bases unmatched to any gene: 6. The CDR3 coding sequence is TGCGCCAGCAGCTTGCCGTTAGGACAGGAAGAGACCCAGTACTTC. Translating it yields CASSLPLGQEETQYF.

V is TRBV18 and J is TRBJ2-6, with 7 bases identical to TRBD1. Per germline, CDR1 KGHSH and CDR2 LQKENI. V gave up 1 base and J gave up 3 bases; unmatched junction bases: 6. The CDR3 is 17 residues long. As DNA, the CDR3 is TGTGCCAGCTCACCACGACAGGGTGGCGTTGGGGCCAACGTCCTGACTTTC. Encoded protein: CASSPRQGGVGANVLTF.

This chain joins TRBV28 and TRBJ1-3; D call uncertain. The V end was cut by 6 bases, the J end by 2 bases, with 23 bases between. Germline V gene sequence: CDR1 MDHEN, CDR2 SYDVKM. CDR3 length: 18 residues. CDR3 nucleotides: TGTGCCAGCAGCTTCAACCGTAGGGAAGAAAAGGCTGGAAACACCATATATTTT. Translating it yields CASSFNRREEKAGNTIYF.

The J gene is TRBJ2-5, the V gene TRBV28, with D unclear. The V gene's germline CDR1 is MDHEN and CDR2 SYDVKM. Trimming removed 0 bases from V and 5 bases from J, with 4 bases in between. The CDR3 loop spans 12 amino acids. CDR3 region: CASSLWGETQYF. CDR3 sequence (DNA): TGTGCCAGCAGTTTATGGGGGGAGACCCAGTACTTC. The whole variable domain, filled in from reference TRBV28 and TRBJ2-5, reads DVKVTQSSRYLVKRTGEKVFLECVQDMDHENMFWYRQDPGLGLRLIYFSYDVKMKEKGDIPEGYSVSREKKERFSLILESASTNQTSMYLCASSLWGETQYFGPGTRLLVL.

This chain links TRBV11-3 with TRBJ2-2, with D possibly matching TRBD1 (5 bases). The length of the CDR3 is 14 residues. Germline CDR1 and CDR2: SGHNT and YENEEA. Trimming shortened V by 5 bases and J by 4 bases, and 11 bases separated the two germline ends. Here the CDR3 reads CASSLRQSTGELFF. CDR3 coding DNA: TGTGCCAGCAGCCTCAGACAGTCCACCGGGGAGCTGTTTTTT.

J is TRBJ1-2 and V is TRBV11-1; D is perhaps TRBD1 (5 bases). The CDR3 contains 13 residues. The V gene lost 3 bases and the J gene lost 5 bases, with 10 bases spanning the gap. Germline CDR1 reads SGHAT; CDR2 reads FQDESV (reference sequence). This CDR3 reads CASSFRGTYGYTF. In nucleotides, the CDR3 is TGTGCCAGCAGCTTCCGAGGGACGTATGGCTACACCTTC. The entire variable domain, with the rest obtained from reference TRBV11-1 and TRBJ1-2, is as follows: EAEVAQSPRYKITEKSQAVAFWCDPISGHATLYWYRQILGQGPELLVQFQDESVVDDSQLPKDRFSAERLKGVDSTLKIQPAELGDSAMYLCASSFRGTYGYTFGSGTRLTVV.

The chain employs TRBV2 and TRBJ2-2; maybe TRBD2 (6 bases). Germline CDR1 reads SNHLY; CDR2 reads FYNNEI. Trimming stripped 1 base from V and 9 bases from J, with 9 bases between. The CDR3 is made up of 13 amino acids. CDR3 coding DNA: TGTGCCAGCAGTGAAGGTCGGGAGAGGGAGCTGTTTTTT. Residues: CASSEGRERELFF.

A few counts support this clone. This chain's CDR3 is CASSPGLDQPQHF. The CDR3 DNA sequence: TGTGCCAGCTCACCAGGGCTCGATCAGCCCCAGCATTTT. The rearrangement joins TRBV18 to TRBJ1-5; D not resolved. The CDR3 consists of 13 residues. V was clipped by 2 bases and J by 5 bases, with 7 bases between them. The germline V gene encodes CDR1 KGHSH and CDR2 LQKENI.

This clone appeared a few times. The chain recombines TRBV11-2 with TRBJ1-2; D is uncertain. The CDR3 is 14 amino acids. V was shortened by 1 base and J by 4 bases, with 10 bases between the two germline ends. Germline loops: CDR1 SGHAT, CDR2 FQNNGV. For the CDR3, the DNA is TGTGCCAGCAGCTTAGGGCTAGCTAGCTATGGCTACACCTTC. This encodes CASSLGLASYGYTF.

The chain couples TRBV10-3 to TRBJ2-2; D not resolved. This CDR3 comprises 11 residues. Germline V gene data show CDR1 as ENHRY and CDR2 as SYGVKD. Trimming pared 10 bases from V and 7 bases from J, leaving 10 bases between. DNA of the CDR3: TGTGCCACCGGAGTTGGCGGGGAGCTGTTTTTT. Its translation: CATGVGGELFF.